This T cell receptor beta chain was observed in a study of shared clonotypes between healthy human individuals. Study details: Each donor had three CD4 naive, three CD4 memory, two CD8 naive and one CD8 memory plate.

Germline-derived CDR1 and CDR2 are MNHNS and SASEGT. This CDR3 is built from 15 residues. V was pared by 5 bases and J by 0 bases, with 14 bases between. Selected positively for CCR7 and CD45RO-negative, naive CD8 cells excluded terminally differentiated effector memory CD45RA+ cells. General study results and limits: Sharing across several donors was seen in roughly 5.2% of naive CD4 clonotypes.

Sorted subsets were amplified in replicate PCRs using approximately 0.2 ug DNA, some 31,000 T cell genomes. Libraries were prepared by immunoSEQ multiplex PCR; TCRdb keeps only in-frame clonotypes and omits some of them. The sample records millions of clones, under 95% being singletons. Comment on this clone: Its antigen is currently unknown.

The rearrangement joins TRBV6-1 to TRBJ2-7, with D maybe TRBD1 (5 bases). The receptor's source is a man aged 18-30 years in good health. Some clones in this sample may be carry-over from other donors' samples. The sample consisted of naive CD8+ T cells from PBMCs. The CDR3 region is CASSSPTANSYEQYF. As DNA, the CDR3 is TGTGCCAGCAGTTCCCCGACAGCAAACTCCTACGAGCAGTACTTC.